The 10 T cell receptor beta chains below all came from one sample that was sequenced in a study of identical twins (dated by TCRdb to the mid-2010s). The library came from 5' RACE. Sequencing instrument: Illumina HiSeq 2000. The raw public reads went through TCRdb reprocessing: fastp at Q25, MiXCR clone calling, in-frame beta chains kept. A single entry per CDR3 protein holds the most common genes and DNA from its merged rows. This sample holds approximately 620,000 distinct CDR3 sequences; 8% to 9% were observed only once. Of the sample, more than 0.75% falls within the top ten clones. Another study also made use of these data, one on yellow fever vaccine responses in identical twins.

The specimen was PBMCs. The source is a woman between 18 and 29 years old in good health.

This clonotype has just a few counts. The rearrangement joins TRBV11-2 to TRBJ2-7; 12 bases agree with TRBD1. Germline V gene data show CDR1 as SGHAT and CDR2 as FQNNGV. V was clipped by 5 bases and J by 5 bases; unmatched bases: 10. The CDR3 contains 16 residues. CDR3: CASSVHPGQGANEQYF. The CDR3 nucleotides are TGTGCCAGCAGCGTACACCCGGGACAGGGGGCAAACGAGCAGTACTTC.

The chain couples TRBV7-2 to TRBJ2-1; no clear D gene. The CDR3 spans 13 residues. Deletions cut 1 base from V and 15 bases from J, with 16 bases between. Per the germline V gene, CDR1 is SGHTA and CDR2 is FQGNSA. The CDR3 loop is CASSLDPVGVSFF. The DNA for the CDR3 is TGTGCCAGCAGCTTAGATCCGGTTGGGGTGTCGTTCTTC.

This clonotype was seen only a few times. V is TRBV28 and J is TRBJ2-1; no clear D. This CDR3 is built from 15 residues. Per the germline V gene, CDR1 is MDHEN and CDR2 is SYDVKM. The V end was cut by 5 bases, the J end by 0 bases, with 11 bases between. The DNA of the CDR3 is TGTGCCAGCAGTCCGATACAGAGCTCCTACAATGAGCAGTTCTTC. Encoded protein: CASSPIQSSYNEQFF.

Here the CDR3 reads CASSTHLQGREKLFF. The CDR3 coding sequence is TGTGCCAGCAGCACCCACTTGCAGGGGCGTGAAAAACTGTTTTTT. V gene TRBV21-1 combines with J gene TRBJ1-4; the table's D gene call, TRBD1, was not cross checked with the DNA. TRBV21-1 is annotated as a pseudogene. CDR3 length: 15 residues.

The table lists this clonotype with a few counts. The chain combines TRBV27 with TRBJ1-6; D unresolved. V gave up 6 bases and J gave up 8 bases, with 14 bases separating them. CDR1 and CDR2 (germline): MNHEY, SMNVEV (reference sequence). CDR3 size: 14 residues. CDR3 amino acids: CASSPREPYSPLHF. The CDR3, as DNA: TGTGCCAGCAGCCCCCGGGAGCCGTATTCACCCCTCCACTTT.

This clonotype has just a few counts. The V gene is TRBV12-3 or TRBV12-4, the J gene TRBJ2-2; D is unclear. Trimming stripped 0 bases from V and 6 bases from J, with 5 bases between. This CDR3 spans 13 amino acids. CDR3 in DNA: TGTGCCAGCAGTTTAGCCCAGCCCGGGGAGCTGTTTTTT. Translation gives CASSLAQPGELFF.

The rearrangement uses TRBV14 and TRBJ2-1; the D is unclear. The CDR3 is made up of 15 amino acids. With 0 bases removed from V and 14 bases from J, the gap between germline ends came to 20 bases. Germline-derived CDR1 and CDR2 are SGHDN and FVKESK. CDR3: CASSQDDLLKSLKFF. CDR3 DNA sequence: TGTGCCAGCAGCCAAGATGACCTACTTAAGTCACTGAAGTTCTTC.

The V call is TRBV28, the J call TRBJ2-6; 7 bases line up with TRBD1. The length of the CDR3 is 15 residues. Per germline, CDR1 MDHEN and CDR2 SYDVKM. J gave up 4 bases and V 4 bases, and 4 bases lay outside the gene matches. The chain's CDR3 is CASSSGGIGANVLTF. The CDR3 bases are TGTGCCAGCAGTTCAGGGGGTATAGGGGCCAACGTCCTGACTTTC.

The V gene is TRBV12-3 or TRBV12-4, the J gene TRBJ2-7, with 7 bases identical to TRBD2. CDR3 length: 16 amino acids. V lost 3 bases to trimming and J lost 5 bases; unmatched junction nucleotides: 13. The CDR3 loop reads CASSLSSGGRSDEQYF. The CDR3 coding sequence is TGTGCCAGCAGTTTGTCGTCGGGGGGTCGTTCCGACGAGCAGTACTTC.

V and J are TRBV30 and TRBJ2-1; TRBD1 might be the D (6 bases). Trimming left V 0 bases short and J 7 bases short, with 16 bases between. Germline values: CDR1 GTSNPN, CDR2 SVGIG (reference sequence). The CDR3 contains 15 residues. CDR3 protein: CAWSVLGGTLNEQFF. CDR3 nucleotide sequence: TGTGCCTGGAGTGTACTAGGGGGTACGTTGAATGAGCAGTTCTTC.